This T cell receptor beta chain was captured by sequencing in a study of Ad26.COV2.S vaccination and SARS-CoV-2 variants. This clone was counted only a few times. V shed 9 bases and J shed 2 bases, with 11 bases lying between them. The CDR3 is made up of 12 amino acids. CDR1 is WNHNN and CDR2 is SYGVQD in the germline V gene (reference sequence). Sequencing was performed with immunoSEQ multiplex PCR; in TCRdb, only in-frame clones are kept and a portion is missing. The profile shows hundreds of thousands of clones, approximately 92% of them singletons. Treatment described: roughly 19 received Ad26.COV2.S at low or high dose, single or two shots; several received placebo; per-sample allocation not given. Specimens were obtained on day 63 following the first vaccine or placebo injection.

The sequence derives from a person aged 18-60 years who received the Ad26.COV2.S COVID-19 vaccine or a placebo. This chain joins TRBV10-1 and TRBJ2-7; D uncertain. The material sequenced was peripheral blood, taken in a trial of Ad26.COV2.S vaccine versus placebo. CDR3 loop: CARRAGTYEQYF. The CDR3 bases are TGCGCCAGAAGGGCAGGAACCTACGAGCAGTACTTC.